In this sample, the clone carrying this T cell receptor beta chain turned up once. Its antigen is still unknown. Germline V gene lookup returns CDR1 GTSNPN and CDR2 SVGIG (reference sequence). The CDR3 runs to 14 residues. The J segment lost 7 bases and the V segment lost 5 bases, leaving 12 bases of the junction unmatched. It was at deep level that the assay was run. Libraries were prepared by immunoSEQ multiplex PCR; TCRdb keeps only in-frame clonotypes and omits some of them. The sample holds just over 2,000,000 clones, over 85% seen once. Splitting the CD4+ cells yielded a CD45RA+ naive subset and a CD45RA-negative memory subset. The sample originates from a study of shared clonotypes between healthy human individuals. Overall study results and limits: For naive CD4 cells, around 5% of clonotypes were shared across a handful of donors. Non-shared clonotypes showed lower generation probabilities than clonotypes common to all four donors.

The chain employs TRBV30 and TRBJ1-2; TRBD1 matches 8 bases. The TCR was taken from a man aged 18 to 29 in good health. Material: naive CD4+ T cells sorted from blood. The subset denotes: CD45RA+ positively selected. The CDR3 protein is CAWGTFQGAGGYTF. DNA for the CDR3: TGTGCCTGGGGTACCTTCCAGGGGGCGGGTGGCTACACCTTC.